This T cell receptor (beta chain) was sequenced for a study of shared clonotypes between healthy human individuals. Only in-frame clones appear in the TCRdb table, and some are missing; sequencing was by immunoSEQ multiplex PCR. The sample records roughly 700,000 clones, 74% being singletons. V shed 1 base, J shed 10 bases, and the junction held 12 bases outside the gene matches. This CDR3 has 15 residues. Per germline, CDR1 SGHAT and CDR2 FQDESV (reference sequence). The TCR sequence derives from a woman aged 25 to 39 in good health. The specimen was memory CD4+ T cells sorted from blood. Subset here: CD45RA-negative fraction. The chain recombines TRBV11-1 with TRBJ2-7; TRBD2 matches 8 bases. The CDR3 region has the DNA TGTGCCAGCAGCTTAGTCACCAGCGGGAGTAGGTACCAGTACTTC. Translating it yields CASSLVTSGSRYQYF.